This T cell receptor beta chain was captured by sequencing in a study of tumor-infiltrating lymphocytes in primary liver carcinoma (dated by TCRdb to 2016 to 2017). Regarding the study in general: Hepatocellular carcinoma (four) or combined HCC and intrahepatic cholangiocarcinoma (one) was present in the five patients, who were three men and two women aged 30 to 69 years. The five patients had tumors of stage T1-T3 N0M0, with maximum diameters ranging from 4.2 to 10 cm. Each sample produced about 3.5 to 7.13 million productive TCRbeta reads, and read depth showed no significant difference between tissue types. Across five regions of each liver tumor, along with adjacent normal tissue and blood, the study brought together TCRbeta repertoire sequencing, expression microarrays and whole-exome sequencing. A total of roughly 35 specimens from 5 patients underwent TCRbeta repertoire sequencing, comprising roughly 25 tumor regions, 5 adjacent noncancerous liver tissues and 5 peripheral blood samples. To link TCRbeta repertoire diversity with the local molecular phenotype, the 25 tumor region samples were profiled using Agilent mRNA microarrays. Reproducibility between technical replicate repertoires was high, with correlation coefficients above 0.95 and mean shared-clone rates roughly 0.87. What the research found in general, with its limitations: Repertoire overlap was found to be higher between tumor regions (mean roughly 35%) than between tumor-adjacent (roughly 17%) or tumor-blood (approximately 15%) pairs, consistent with antigen-driven expansion. Only about 7-24% of top clones were present in all five regions of a tumor, suggesting spatial heterogeneity of tumor-infiltrating T cells. Only the TCR beta chain was sequenced, which likely underestimates true repertoire diversity because unpaired alpha chains were not captured. Only 4 to 6 patients were included in the study, and the authors note that the findings should be validated in a larger study. The top 250 clones made up a significantly larger repertoire fraction in tumors than in blood (p = 0.039). Comparison of CD4+ and CD8+ T cell repertoires was precluded by the use of bulk unsorted samples.

Sequences SGHDT (CDR1) and YYEEEE (CDR2) are obtained from the germline V gene. The CDR3 goes from the cysteine to the phenylalanine over 15 residues. Only the CDR3 DNA is retained, 45 bases long and in frame from the first base. Points on this clonotype: Which antigen it targets is not known. One junction end disagrees with the germline gene, perhaps due to a read error.

Without any cell sorting, total RNA and DNA were extracted together from roughly 20-30 mg of bulk tissue using the AllPrep DNA/RNA mini kit. Surgical resection was performed in China between November 2015 and 2016 on about 5 patients with histopathologically diagnosed primary liver carcinoma. Patients had chronic HBV infection and were treatment-naive at sampling. Five spatially separated regions were sampled from each tumor: the superior, inferior, left-lateral and right-lateral poles, plus the tumor centre. More than 85% viable tumor cells were found by histology in every tumor sample. Fresh tumor and adjacent tissue pieces were bisected; one half was stored in RNAlater at -80°C, the other sent for histology. Using a constant-region primer and ProtoScript II reverse transcriptase, TCRbeta-specific cDNA was reverse-transcribed from 500 to 650 ng total RNA. TCRbeta libraries were built with three nested multiplex PCR rounds, a slightly modified ARM-PCR procedure. Multiplex TRBV1-TRBV30 forward primers and a Cbeta reverse primer were used in the first two PCR rounds, each of which was run for roughly 9 cycles. A final 25-cycle PCR with Deep VentR polymerase added sample barcodes and Illumina adapters. Amplicons of 200-500 bp were gel-purified with a QIAquick gel extraction kit before sequencing. An Illumina HiSeq 2500 was used to sequence the TCRbeta amplicons, generating 250-bp paired-end reads. Per the original workflow: Quality trimming of reads was performed with Trimmomatic v0.33, and paired reads were merged with FLASH v1.2.11 so that full CDR3 sequences could be recovered. V, D and J germline segments were assigned to the rearranged TCRbeta sequences using MiGEC v1.2.1b. Clonotype statistics, along with Shannon-Wiener diversity indices, were calculated using VDJtools v1.0.0. To reduce sampling bias, subsequent analyses other than the diversity analysis used only the 250 most abundant clonotypes in each sample. TCRdb itself trimmed the public reads at Q25 with fastp, ran MiXCR and retained productive beta chains. CDR3 protein duplicates are merged, each entry listing the most common genes and DNA. V and J calls and clone size were set by TCRdb, not the authors. Here the sample has around 70,000 distinct CDR3 sequences; approximately 74% occur a single time. Roughly 25% of the sample goes to the ten largest clones.

The chain employs TRBV5-6 and TRBJ2-1; the D gene is perhaps TRBD1, on 6 matching bases. The clonotype comes from a man aged 35-49 years with primary liver carcinoma and hepatitis B virus infection. The specimen was liver tumor tissue from sampling region 4. This sample's cell subset or site label indicates: tumor region T4, right-lateral pole. Here the CDR3 is given as CASGLGADPANEQFF. The bases are TGTGCCAGCGGCTTGGGGGCAGACCCGGCCAATGAGCAGTTCTTC.